Presented here are 2 T cell receptor beta chains from one specimen sequenced in a study of cytomegalovirus exposure and HLA in healthy donors. Repertoires were generated with immunoSEQ multiplex PCR, while TCRdb's copy carries only in-frame clones and drops some. This sample carries fewer than 400,000 clones, nearly 90% of them seen once, and the ten largest clones take around 0.96%. Sequenced: PBMCs. These receptors all come from a man in his thirties or forties in good health and CMV-seronegative.

The CDR3 protein is CASSHGGEPYEQYF. The CDR3, as DNA: TGTGCCAGCTCCCATGGGGGGGAACCCTACGAGCAGTACTTC. The chain is built from TRBV13 and TRBJ2-7; 7 bases line up with TRBD2. The CDR3 runs to 14 residues. Germline CDR1 is PRHDT and CDR2 is FYEKMQ (reference sequence). After removal of 8 bases from V and 2 bases from J, the junction contained 9 bases not matched to a gene.

This clone has a single count. As DNA, the CDR3 is TGTGCCAGCAGACAACAGGGGGCAATCAATCAGCCCCAGCATTTT. Protein product: CASRQQGAINQPQHF. This chain uses TRBV6-5 with TRBJ1-5; 9 nucleotides line up with TRBD1. This CDR3 is built from 15 residues. Germline CDR1 reads MNHEY; CDR2 reads SVGAGI. V was clipped by 6 bases and J by 3 bases; unmatched bases: 6.